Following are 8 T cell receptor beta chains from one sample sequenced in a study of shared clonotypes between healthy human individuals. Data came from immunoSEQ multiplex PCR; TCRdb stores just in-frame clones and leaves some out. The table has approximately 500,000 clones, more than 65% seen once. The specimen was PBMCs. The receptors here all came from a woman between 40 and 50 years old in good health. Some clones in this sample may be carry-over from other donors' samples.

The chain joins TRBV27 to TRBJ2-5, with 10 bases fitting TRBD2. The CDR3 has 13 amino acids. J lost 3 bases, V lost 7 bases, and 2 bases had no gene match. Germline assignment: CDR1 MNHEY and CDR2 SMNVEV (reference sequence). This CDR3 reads CASNLAGEETQYF. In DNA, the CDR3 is TGTGCCAGCAACCTAGCGGGAGAAGAGACCCAGTACTTC.

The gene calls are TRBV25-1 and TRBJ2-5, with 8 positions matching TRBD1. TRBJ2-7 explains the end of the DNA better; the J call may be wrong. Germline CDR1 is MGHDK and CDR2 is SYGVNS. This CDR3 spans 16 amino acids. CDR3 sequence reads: CASSQPGGVNSYEQYF. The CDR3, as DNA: TGTGCCAGCAGTCAACCAGGGGGCGTAAACTCCTACGAGCAGTACTTC.

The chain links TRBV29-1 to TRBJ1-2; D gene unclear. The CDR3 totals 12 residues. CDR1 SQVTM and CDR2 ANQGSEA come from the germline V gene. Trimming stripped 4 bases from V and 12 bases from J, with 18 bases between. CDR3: CSVGVGQNLDTF. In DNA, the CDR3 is TGCAGCGTTGGAGTAGGGCAGAATCTTGACACCTTC.

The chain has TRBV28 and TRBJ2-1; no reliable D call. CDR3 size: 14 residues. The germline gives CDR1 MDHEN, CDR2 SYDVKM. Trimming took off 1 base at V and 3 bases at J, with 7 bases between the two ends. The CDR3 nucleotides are TGTGCCAGCAGTTTATTTGGGCTCTACAATGAGCAGTTCTTC. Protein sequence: CASSLFGLYNEQFF.

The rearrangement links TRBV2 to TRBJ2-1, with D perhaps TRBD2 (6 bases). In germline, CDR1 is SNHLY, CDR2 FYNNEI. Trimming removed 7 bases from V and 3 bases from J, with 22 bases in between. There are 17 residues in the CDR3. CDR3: CASIPSDGGSFYNEQFF. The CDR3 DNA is TGTGCCAGCATCCCATCCGACGGGGGTTCTTTCTACAATGAGCAGTTCTTC.

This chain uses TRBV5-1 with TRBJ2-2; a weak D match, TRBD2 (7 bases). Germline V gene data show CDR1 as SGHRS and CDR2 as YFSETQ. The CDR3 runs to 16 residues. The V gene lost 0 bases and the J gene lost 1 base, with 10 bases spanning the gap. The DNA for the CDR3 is TGCGCCAGCAGCTTGGCCGGGGGGCAGAACACCGGGGAGCTGTTTTTT. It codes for CASSLAGGQNTGELFF.

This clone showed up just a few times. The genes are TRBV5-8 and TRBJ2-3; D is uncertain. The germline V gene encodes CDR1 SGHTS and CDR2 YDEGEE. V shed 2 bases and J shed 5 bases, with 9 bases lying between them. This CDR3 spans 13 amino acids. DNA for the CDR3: TGTGCCAGCAGCTTAGGATTGGGAGATACGCAGTATTTT. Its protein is CASSLGLGDTQYF.

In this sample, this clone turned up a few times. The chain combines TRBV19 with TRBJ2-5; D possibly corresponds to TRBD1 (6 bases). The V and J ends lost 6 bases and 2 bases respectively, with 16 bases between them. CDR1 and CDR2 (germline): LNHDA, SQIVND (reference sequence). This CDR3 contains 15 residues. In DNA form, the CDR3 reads TGTGCCAGTAGCTCACAGGGCCTCCCTCAAGAGACCCAGTACTTC. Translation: CASSSQGLPQETQYF.